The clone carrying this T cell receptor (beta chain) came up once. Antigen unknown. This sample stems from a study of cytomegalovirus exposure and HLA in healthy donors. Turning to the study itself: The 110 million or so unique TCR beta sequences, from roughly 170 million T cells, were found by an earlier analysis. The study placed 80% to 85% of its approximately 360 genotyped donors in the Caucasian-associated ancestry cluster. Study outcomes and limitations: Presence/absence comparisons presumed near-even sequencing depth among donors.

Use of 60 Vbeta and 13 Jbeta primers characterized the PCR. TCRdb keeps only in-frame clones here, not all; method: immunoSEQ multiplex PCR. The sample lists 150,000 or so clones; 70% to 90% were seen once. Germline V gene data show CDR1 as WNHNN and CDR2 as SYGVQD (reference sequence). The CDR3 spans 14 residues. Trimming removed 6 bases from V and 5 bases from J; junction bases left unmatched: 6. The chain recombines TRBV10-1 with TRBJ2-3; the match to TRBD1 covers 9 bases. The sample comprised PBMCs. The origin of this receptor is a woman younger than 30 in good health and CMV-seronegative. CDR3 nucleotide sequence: TGCGCCAGCAGGGCACAGGGGGCAGGAGATACGCAGTATTTT. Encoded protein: CASRAQGAGDTQYF.